Presented here are 26 T cell receptor beta chains from one specimen sequenced in a study of blood T cells in healthy people across ages. A sample-barcoded 5' primer and a J-beta primer mix were used in a second PCR of about 6 to 12 cycles. A single record per CDR3 protein comes from TCRdb applying MiXCR to the 5' RACE reads. The sample contains about 770,000 distinct CDR3 sequences, roughly 44% of which appear only once. Sequenced sample: blood. The receptors were sampled from a man in his 60s in good health.

V and J are TRBV20-1 and TRBJ1-1; D is undetermined. CDR1 DFQATT and CDR2 SNEGSKA come from the germline V gene (reference sequence). This CDR3 is built from 12 residues. With 5 bases removed from V and 10 bases from J, the gap between germline ends came to 17 bases. CDR3 sequence (DNA): TGCAGTGCTCCCGCCGTGGAGGCGACAGCTTTCTTT. Translating it yields CSAPAVEATAFF.

This clonotype was counted once. This rearrangement joins TRBV5-1 to TRBJ2-3; D possibly corresponds to TRBD2 (6 bases). Germline CDR1 is SGHRS and CDR2 is YFSETQ. The CDR3 is 14 amino acids. The germline V and J ends were trimmed by 5 bases and 1 base, with 11 bases remaining between them. The CDR3 DNA reads TGCGCCAGCAGAACGGGGGATCGCACAGATACGCAGTATTTT. Its translation: CASRTGDRTDTQYF.

This clonotype has only one observation. This chain connects TRBV10-3 to TRBJ2-1, with 13 bases fitting TRBD2. The CDR3 spans 17 residues. In germline, CDR1 is ENHRY, CDR2 SYGVKD. J gave up 7 bases and V 3 bases, and 9 bases lay outside the gene matches. The CDR3 spells CAISETSGGASRNEQFF. Here the CDR3 DNA reads TGTGCCATCAGTGAAACTAGCGGGGGGGCCTCTCGGAATGAGCAGTTCTTC.

The chain is built from TRBV2 and TRBJ2-5; the match to TRBD2 covers 7 bases. The germline V gene encodes CDR1 SNHLY and CDR2 FYNNEI. Unmatched junction bases numbered 19, after V lost 1 base and J lost 11 bases. This CDR3 spans 17 amino acids. In DNA, the CDR3 is TGTGCCAGCAGTGAAGGAGGTCGCGGGGGAGTCTACAATGAGCAGTACTTC. Protein sequence: CASSEGGRGGVYNEQYF.

This clonotype was detected only a few times. The V gene is TRBV6-1, the J gene TRBJ1-2, with D uncertain. The CDR3 has 15 amino acids. Germline V gene sequence: CDR1 MNHNS, CDR2 SASEGT. The germline V and J ends were trimmed by 7 bases and 0 bases, with 15 bases remaining between them. The CDR3 region is CASTPGVQSNYGYTF. The CDR3 DNA follows: TGTGCCAGCACTCCCGGGGTACAGTCTAACTATGGCTACACCTTC.

The gene calls are TRBV20-1 and TRBJ1-1; weak D call: TRBD1 (5 bases). V gave up 1 base and J gave up 1 base, with 10 bases separating them. This CDR3 region has 14 residues. Per germline, CDR1 DFQATT and CDR2 SNEGSKA (reference sequence). The CDR3 here is CSARVGGPNTEAFF. CDR3 DNA sequence: TGCAGTGCTAGAGTCGGGGGTCCGAACACTGAAGCTTTCTTT.

This clonotype came up a few times. In nucleotides, the CDR3 is TGTGCCAGCAGCTCAACCGGGACTAGCGGGGGGATTCCCTACGAGCAGTACTTC. Protein product: CASSSTGTSGGIPYEQYF. V and J are TRBV7-9 and TRBJ2-7; 15 bases line up with TRBD2. The CDR3 spans 18 residues. V shed 4 bases and J 2 bases; nucleotides not matched to a gene: 9. Germline assignment: CDR1 SEHNR and CDR2 FQNEAQ (reference sequence).

This clonotype was detected ten times or more. V gene TRBV20-1 combines with J gene TRBJ2-7; 9 bases fit TRBD1. Unmatched junction bases numbered 7, after V lost 0 bases and J lost 4 bases. This CDR3 has 15 residues. CDR1 is DFQATT and CDR2 is SNEGSKA in the germline V gene (reference sequence). For the CDR3, the DNA is TGCAGTGCTAGAGATGAGGGTGACAGGGGGTACGAGCAGTACTTC. Protein: CSARDEGDRGYEQYF.

Concerning this clonotype itself: Since a much larger clone is just one base distant, this may be a read error. The chain is built from TRBV10-3 and TRBJ1-2, with 11 bases aligning to TRBD1. Germline V CDR1 and CDR2: ENHRY, SYGVKD. This CDR3 is built from 13 residues. The CDR3 DNA sequence: TGTACCATTGGACAGGGGGCGAACTATGGCTACACCTTC. It is translated as CTIGQGANYGYTF.

There are a few counts of this clonotype. This sequence joins TRBV15 and TRBJ2-4, with D perhaps assigned TRBD1 or TRBD2 (6 bases each). V was cut by 3 bases and J by 10 bases, with 19 bases left in between. The CDR3 extends over 15 amino acids. Per germline, CDR1 LNHNV and CDR2 YYDKDF (reference sequence). DNA of the CDR3: TGTGCCACCAGCAGGGACCCAGGGGAGGTAGTGATTCAGTACTTC. Translated, it gives CATSRDPGEVVIQYF.

In its sample, this clonotype was seen many times. The J gene is TRBJ2-3, the V gene TRBV3-1; D may be TRBD2 (6 bases). The V gene's germline CDR1 is LGHDT and CDR2 YNNKEL (reference sequence). The V end was cut by 4 bases, the J end by 11 bases, with 10 bases between. CDR3 length equals 11 residues. Here the CDR3 reads CASSLDGGQYF. The CDR3 coding sequence is TGTGCCAGCAGCCTGGACGGGGGGCAGTATTTT.

The gene calls are TRBV5-1 and TRBJ2-1; 11 bases are shared with TRBD1. Germline V CDR1 and CDR2: SGHRS, YFSETQ. V dropped 5 bases and J dropped 5; count of bases not matched to a gene: 6. The CDR3 contains 15 residues. The CDR3 nucleotides are TGCGCCAGCAGTTTTCCGGGACAGGGGGACAATGAGCAGTTCTTC. Encoded protein: CASSFPGQGDNEQFF.

V is TRBV12-5 and J is TRBJ1-2; D uncertain. Trimming shortened V by 5 bases and J by 7 bases, and 14 bases separated the two germline ends. In germline, CDR1 is LGHNT, CDR2 FRNRAP. This CDR3 region has 13 residues. CDR3 sequence reads: CASGPSLGVGYTF. CDR3 DNA: TGTGCTAGTGGTCCCTCGCTTGGGGTTGGCTACACCTTC.

This chain connects TRBV20-1 to TRBJ1-5; 8 bases line up with TRBD1. Trimming took 0 bases from V and 7 from J; bases not matched to a gene: 11. CDR3 size: 16 residues. Germline loops: CDR1 DFQATT, CDR2 SNEGSKA (reference sequence). The chain's CDR3 is CSARDPTGAPGQPQHF. In DNA, the CDR3 is TGCAGTGCTAGAGATCCGACAGGGGCTCCCGGGCAGCCCCAGCATTTT.

The chain couples TRBV7-2 to TRBJ2-5; TRBD2 is a possible D gene (6 bases). The CDR3 runs 12 residues. The germline CDR1 and CDR2 sequences are SGHTA and FQGNSA. The ends were cut back, 5 bases at V and 11 bases at J, with 15 bases in the middle. The CDR3 DNA reads TGTGCCAGCAGCCGGGACTGTCCTGGGCAGTACTTC. Residues: CASSRDCPGQYF.

This clonotype was seen a handful of times. The genes are TRBV2 and TRBJ2-3; D remains unclear. CDR1 and CDR2 from the germline V gene are SNHLY and FYNNEI. Trimming took 7 bases from V and 4 from J, leaving 6 bases between them. The CDR3 is 11 residues long. For the CDR3, the DNA is TGTGCCAGCATCGGTGCAGATACGCAGTATTTT. This translates into CASIGADTQYF.

The V and J genes are TRBV5-1 and TRBJ2-1; D unresolved. In germline, CDR1 is SGHRS, CDR2 YFSETQ. The CDR3 spans 15 residues. V shed 0 bases and J shed 8 bases, with 15 bases lying between them. This chain's CDR3 is CASSLASRSYDEQFF. CDR3 nucleotide sequence: TGCGCCAGCAGCTTGGCTAGTCGGAGTTACGATGAGCAGTTCTTC. Combining the CDR3 with reference TRBV5-1 and TRBJ2-1 gives the whole variable domain KAGVTQTPRYLIKTRGQQVTLSCSPISGHRSVSWYQQTPGQGLQFLFEYFSETQRNKGNFPGRFSGRQFSNSRSEMNVSTLELGDSALYLCASSLASRSYDEQFFGPGTRLTVL.

The J gene is TRBJ2-5, the V gene TRBV7-2; maybe TRBD1 (6 bases). Trimming pared 2 bases from V and 5 bases from J, leaving 18 bases between. Per germline, CDR1 SGHTA and CDR2 FQGNSA. This CDR3 region has 16 residues. The CDR3 sequence: CASSLWGDRRSETQYF. The CDR3 region has the DNA TGTGCCAGCAGCTTATGGGGCGACAGGAGGTCCGAGACCCAGTACTTC.

The chain links TRBV5-1 to TRBJ2-3, with D perhaps matching TRBD2 (7 bases). Germline CDR1 is SGHRS and CDR2 is YFSETQ. The V end was cut by 6 bases, the J end by 2 bases, with 19 bases between. This CDR3 is built from 16 residues. The CDR3 coding sequence is TGCGCCAGCACCCCACGGGGGGCGGGAAACACAGATACGCAGTATTTT. Its protein product is CASTPRGAGNTDTQYF.

This clonotype was observed a few times. V is TRBV20-1 and J is TRBJ1-2; possibly TRBD1 for D (5 bases). Germline assignment: CDR1 DFQATT and CDR2 SNEGSKA (reference sequence). Trimming cost V 1 base and J 2 bases, with 29 bases left between them. There are 20 residues in the CDR3. CDR3 protein: CSARVPSPILRQTRNYGYTF. In DNA form, the CDR3 reads TGCAGTGCTAGAGTCCCGAGCCCTATACTTAGACAGACCCGCAACTATGGCTACACCTTC.

CDR3 coding DNA: TGTGCCAGCTCACCATCTCTACAGGGCAATGAGCAGTTCTTC. Protein sequence: CASSPSLQGNEQFF. V gene TRBV18 combines with J gene TRBJ2-1; D possibly corresponds to TRBD1 (6 bases). Germline V gives CDR1 KGHSH, CDR2 LQKENI. Trimming took 2 bases from V and 6 from J, leaving 11 bases between them. The CDR3 length is 14 residues.

This clonotype has a count of ten or more. The CDR3 loop is CASSPYGTAGETQYF. CDR3 nucleotides: TGTGCCAGCAGCCCGTACGGAACCGCCGGGGAGACCCAGTACTTC. The chain recombines TRBV7-9 with TRBJ2-5; unclear D gene. Germline loops: CDR1 SEHNR, CDR2 FQNEAQ (reference sequence). Trimming left V 5 bases short and J 5 bases short, with 18 bases between. This CDR3 has 15 residues.

This clonotype was detected only a few times. J is TRBJ2-7 and V is TRBV2, with 11 nucleotides matching TRBD2. Germline V gene sequence: CDR1 SNHLY, CDR2 FYNNEI. V lost 3 bases and J lost 4; bases outside the gene matches: 11. The CDR3 is made up of 17 amino acids. The CDR3 reads CASSESKLLAGEYEQYF. The CDR3 bases are TGTGCCAGCAGTGAGTCGAAGTTACTAGCGGGAGAATACGAGCAGTACTTC. The entire variable domain, with the rest obtained from reference TRBV2 and TRBJ2-7, is as follows: EPEVTQTPSHQVTQMGQEVILRCVPISNHLYFYWYRQILGQKVEFLVSFYNNEISEKSEIFDDQFSVERPDGSNFTLKIRSTKLEDSAMYFCASSESKLLAGEYEQYFGPGTRLTVT.

This CDR3 is CASRPALNTDTQYF. In DNA, the CDR3 is TGTGCCAGCCGTCCCGCCCTAAACACAGATACGCAGTATTTT. The chain uses TRBV6-2 or TRBV6-3 and TRBJ2-3; D gene unclear. V dropped 8 bases and J dropped 2 bases, with 14 bases sitting between them. The CDR3 is made up of 14 amino acids. The germline gives CDR1 MNHEY, CDR2 SVGEGT.

The chain has TRBV28 and TRBJ1-2; D possibly corresponds to TRBD1 (5 bases). The ends were cut back, 7 bases at V and 6 bases at J, with 15 bases in the middle. The CDR3 covers 13 residues. Per the germline V gene, CDR1 is MDHEN and CDR2 is SYDVKM. The CDR3 DNA reads TGTGCCAGCAAGTTTGGGGCTAGAAATGGCTACACCTTC. This encodes CASKFGARNGYTF.

This chain joins TRBV4-3 and TRBJ2-1; TRBD2 agrees at 7 bases. The CDR3 runs 15 residues. After removal of 4 bases from V and 10 bases from J, the junction contained 13 bases not matched to a gene. Germline CDR1 and CDR2: LGHNA and YSLEER. The CDR3 coding sequence is TGCGCCAGCAGCCTGCGTGCTGGCGGGGAGGGCGAGCAGTTCTTC. It is translated as CASSLRAGGEGEQFF.